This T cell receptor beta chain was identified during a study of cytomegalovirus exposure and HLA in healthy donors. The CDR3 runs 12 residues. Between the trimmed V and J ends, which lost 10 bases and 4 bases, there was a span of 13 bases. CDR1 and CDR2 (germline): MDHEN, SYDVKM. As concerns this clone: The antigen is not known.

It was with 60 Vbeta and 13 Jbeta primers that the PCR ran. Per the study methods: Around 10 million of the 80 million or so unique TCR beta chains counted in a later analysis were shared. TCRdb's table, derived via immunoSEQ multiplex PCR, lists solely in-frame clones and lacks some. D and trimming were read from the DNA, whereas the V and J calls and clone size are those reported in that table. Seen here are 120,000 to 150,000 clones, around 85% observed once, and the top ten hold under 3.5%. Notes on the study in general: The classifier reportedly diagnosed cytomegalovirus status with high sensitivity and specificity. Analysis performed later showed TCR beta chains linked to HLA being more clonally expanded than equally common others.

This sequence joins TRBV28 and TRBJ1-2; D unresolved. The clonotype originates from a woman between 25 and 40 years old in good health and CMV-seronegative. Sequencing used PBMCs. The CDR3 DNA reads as TGTGCCACCAGGAGAAGCGGCTATGGCTACACCTTC. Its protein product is CATRRSGYGYTF.